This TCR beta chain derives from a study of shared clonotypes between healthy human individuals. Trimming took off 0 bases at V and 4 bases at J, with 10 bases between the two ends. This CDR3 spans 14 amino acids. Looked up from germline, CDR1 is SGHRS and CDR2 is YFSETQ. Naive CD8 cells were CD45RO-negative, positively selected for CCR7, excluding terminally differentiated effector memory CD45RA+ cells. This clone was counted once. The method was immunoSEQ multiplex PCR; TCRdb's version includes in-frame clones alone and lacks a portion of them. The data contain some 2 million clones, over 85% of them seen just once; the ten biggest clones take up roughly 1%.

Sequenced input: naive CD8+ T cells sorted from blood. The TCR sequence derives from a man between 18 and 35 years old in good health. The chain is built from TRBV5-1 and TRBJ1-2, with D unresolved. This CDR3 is CASSLGLTAYGYTF. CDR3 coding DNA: TGCGCCAGCAGCTTGGGGCTTACAGCCTATGGCTACACCTTC.